This entry is about one T cell receptor beta chain. The trim removed 0 bases at V and 5 bases at J, leaving 4 bases unmatched. The CDR3 contains 16 residues. Germline assignment: CDR1 SGHRS and CDR2 YFSETQ. The sample belongs to a study of blood T cell repertoires in COVID-19. For the study at large: The United States, Italy and Spain supplied acute and convalescent COVID-19 samples. T cells, B-cell-depleted T cells, or PBMCs provided the cDNA or gDNA that served as material.

All exposed participants met a person with COVID-19 within 2 weeks before entering the study. Assay used: immunoSEQ multiplex PCR; TCRdb lists only in-frame clones, some missing. In the table there are under 250,000 clones, about four fifths of which are singletons. Sequenced input: PBMCs or T cells enriched from blood (not recorded which). The chain couples TRBV5-1 to TRBJ2-1, with 11 bases identical to TRBD2. The sequence was collected from a woman in her thirties or forties who had been exposed to COVID-19. CDR3 sequence reads: CASSLVGTSGDNEQFF. The CDR3 DNA is TGCGCCAGCAGCTTGGTTGGGACTAGCGGTGACAATGAGCAGTTCTTC.